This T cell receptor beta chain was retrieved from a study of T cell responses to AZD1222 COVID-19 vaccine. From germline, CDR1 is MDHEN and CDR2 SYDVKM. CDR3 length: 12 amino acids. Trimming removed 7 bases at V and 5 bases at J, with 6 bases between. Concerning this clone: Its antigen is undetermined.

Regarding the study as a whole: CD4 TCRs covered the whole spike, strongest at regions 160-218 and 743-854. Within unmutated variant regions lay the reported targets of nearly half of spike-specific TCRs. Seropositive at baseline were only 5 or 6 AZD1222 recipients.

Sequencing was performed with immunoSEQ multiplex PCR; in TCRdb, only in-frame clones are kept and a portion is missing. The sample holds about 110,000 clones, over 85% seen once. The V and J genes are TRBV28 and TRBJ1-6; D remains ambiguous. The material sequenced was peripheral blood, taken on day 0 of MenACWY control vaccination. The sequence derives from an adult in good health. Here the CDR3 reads CASTENNSPLHF. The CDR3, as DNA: TGTGCCAGCACAGAAAATAATTCACCCCTCCACTTT.